The T cell receptor beta chain under discussion was sequenced for a study of cytomegalovirus exposure and HLA in healthy donors. This PCR relied on a set of 60 Vbeta primers and 13 Jbeta primers. Some clones are missing from TCRdb's copy, which holds only in-frame ones; the method was immunoSEQ multiplex PCR. Of 130,000 to 150,000 clones listed, over 75% are singletons. This TCR was sampled from a woman younger than 45 in good health and CMV-seronegative. Sequenced material: PBMCs.

The CDR3 protein is CASSRGLSNNQPQHF. CDR3 DNA sequence: TGTGCCAGCAGCAGGGGACTGTCTAATAATCAGCCCCAGCATTTT. V is TRBV7-2 and J is TRBJ1-5, with D perhaps matching TRBD1 (5 bases). CDR1 and CDR2 from the germline V gene are SGHTA and FQGNSA. The CDR3 sequence is 15 residues long. Trimming left V 5 bases short and J 4 bases short, with 15 bases between.